These 21 T cell receptor beta chains were sequenced from one sample in a study of CD8 T cells in ankylosing spondylitis. TCRdb recomputed calls from the 5' RACE reads with MiXCR, one row per CDR3 protein. The sample yields approximately 240,000 distinct CDR3 sequences, 20% to 30% seen once. Sequenced: blood, either unsorted or a sorted T cell fraction (not recorded which). The receptors shown here come from a male donor with ankylosing spondylitis or in good health (not recorded which).

Ten or more counts support this clonotype. The chain links TRBV29-1 to TRBJ2-7, with D tentatively TRBD2 (6 bases). The ends were cut back, 7 bases at V and 7 bases at J, with 14 bases in the middle. Germline CDR1 SQVTM, CDR2 ANQGSEA. The CDR3 spans 11 residues. The CDR3 loop is CSGGLPGEQYF. The DNA for the CDR3 is TGCAGCGGGGGACTCCCTGGGGAGCAGTACTTC.

The chain links TRBV20-1 to TRBJ2-3, with D possibly TRBD1 on 5 matching bases. Trimming shortened V by 6 bases and J by 5 bases, and 21 bases separated the two germline ends. CDR3 length: 15 amino acids. CDR1 is DFQATT, CDR2 SNEGSKA, per germline (reference sequence). CDR3 loop: CSALPRTHTRDTQYF. The CDR3 nucleotides are TGCAGTGCCCTACCCCGGACACACACACGAGATACGCAGTATTTT.

This clonotype turned up a few times. This sequence joins TRBV5-1 and TRBJ2-5; D gene unclear. CDR1 is SGHRS and CDR2 is YFSETQ in the germline V gene. The CDR3 has 12 residues. With 3 bases removed from V and 4 bases from J, the gap between germline ends came to 7 bases. This CDR3 is CASSWASETQYF. Written as DNA, the CDR3 is TGCGCCAGCAGCTGGGCCTCAGAGACCCAGTACTTC.

In this sample, this clonotype turned up a few times. The V call is TRBV28, the J call TRBJ2-3; D perhaps matches TRBD2 (5 bases). CDR1 and CDR2 from the germline V gene are MDHEN and SYDVKM. This CDR3 comprises 16 residues. Trimming left V 4 bases short and J 4 bases short, with 18 bases between. For the CDR3, the DNA is TGTGCCAGCAGTTCCCCGTCGAACGGGGTGGCAGATACGCAGTATTTT. It yields the protein CASSSPSNGVADTQYF. The full variable domain, in which reference TRBV28 and TRBJ2-3 provide the parts outside the CDR3, is DVKVTQSSRYLVKRTGEKVFLECVQDMDHENMFWYRQDPGLGLRLIYFSYDVKMKEKGDIPEGYSVSREKKERFSLILESASTNQTSMYLCASSSPSNGVADTQYFGPGTRLTVL.

The chain combines TRBV12-3 or TRBV12-4 with TRBJ1-2, with D unresolved. Trimming took off 3 bases at V and 3 bases at J, with 11 bases between the two ends. The CDR3 is made up of 14 amino acids. CDR3 DNA sequence: TGTGCCAGCAGTTTGGGCAGGAGGGACTATGGCTACACCTTC. It is translated as CASSLGRRDYGYTF.

V gene TRBV29-1 combines with J gene TRBJ1-1; tentative D call: TRBD1 (6 bases). The CDR3 runs 14 residues. V dropped 3 bases and J dropped 4 bases, with 15 bases sitting between them. Per germline, CDR1 SQVTM and CDR2 ANQGSEA. The CDR3 loop is CSVEEQGGGTEAFF. The CDR3 nucleotides are TGCAGCGTTGAGGAACAGGGTGGGGGCACTGAAGCTTTCTTT.

This clonotype was picked up a small number of times. The chain joins TRBV12-3 or TRBV12-4 to TRBJ2-5, with D maybe TRBD1 (6 bases). V was pared by 7 bases and J by 4 bases, with 16 bases between. The CDR3 is made up of 14 amino acids. CDR3 region: CASTAGRGGETQYF. The CDR3 nucleotides are TGTGCCAGCACCGCGGGCAGGGGTGGAGAGACCCAGTACTTC.

The chain combines TRBV6-1 with TRBJ2-5; D may correspond to TRBD1 or TRBD2 (6 bases each). V gave up 7 bases and J gave up 5 bases, with 14 bases separating them. The CDR3 has 13 residues. Germline CDR1 reads MNHNS; CDR2 reads SASEGT. CDR3 sequence: CASTRGGSETQYF. DNA for the CDR3: TGTGCCAGCACCAGGGGAGGTTCGGAGACCCAGTACTTC.

This clonotype was seen just once. The rearrangement uses TRBV29-1 and TRBJ2-7, with D possibly matching TRBD1 (6 bases). V was clipped by 6 bases and J by 0 bases, with 9 bases between them. The CDR3 length is 12 residues. Germline CDR1 and CDR2: SQVTM and ANQGSEA. The CDR3 DNA reads as TGCAGCGTGGGACATCGCTCCTACGAGCAGTACTTC. Amino acid sequence: CSVGHRSYEQYF.

The J gene is TRBJ2-1, the V gene TRBV20-1; TRBD2 aligns across 8 bases. The CDR3 is 14 amino acids. Germline CDR1 and CDR2: DFQATT and SNEGSKA (reference sequence). After removal of 7 bases from V and 0 bases from J, the junction contained 5 bases not matched to a gene. CDR3 residues: CSGRGGLSYNEQFF. The CDR3 coding sequence is TGCAGTGGCCGCGGGGGGCTCTCCTACAATGAGCAGTTCTTC.

This clonotype was observed at least ten times. The chain recombines TRBV20-1 with TRBJ2-3, with D unresolved. From germline, CDR1 is DFQATT and CDR2 SNEGSKA (reference sequence). The CDR3 contains 12 residues. The V end was cut by 0 bases, the J end by 2 bases, with 3 bases between. The CDR3 loop reads CSAREATDTQYF. CDR3 sequence (DNA): TGCAGTGCTAGAGAGGCCACAGATACGCAGTATTTT.

This chain joins TRBV20-1 and TRBJ1-1; D remains unclear. The CDR3 totals 12 residues. Germline CDR1 DFQATT, CDR2 SNEGSKA (reference sequence). Trimming cost V 3 bases and J 3 bases, with 8 bases left between them. The chain's CDR3 is CSASKGYTEAFF. CDR3 DNA sequence: TGCAGTGCTAGTAAGGGCTACACTGAAGCTTTCTTT.

The chain carries TRBV9 and TRBJ2-1; 9 bases align to TRBD2. Germline CDR1 and CDR2: SGDLS and YYNGEE. There are 15 residues in the CDR3. V shed 0 bases, J shed 8 bases, and the junction held 6 bases outside the gene matches. CDR3: CASSVVGRGGDEQFF. In DNA form, the CDR3 reads TGTGCCAGCAGCGTAGTGGGGCGGGGGGGCGATGAGCAGTTCTTC.

At least ten counts were recorded for this clonotype. The CDR3 loop is CSAPRSGANVLTF. CDR3 bases: TGCAGTGCCCCTCGGTCTGGGGCCAACGTCCTGACTTTC. The rearrangement links TRBV20-1 to TRBJ2-6; D uncertain. There are 13 residues in the CDR3. Germline V gene sequence: CDR1 DFQATT, CDR2 SNEGSKA (reference sequence). Trimming shortened V by 6 bases and J by 1 base, and 7 bases separated the two germline ends.

This rearrangement joins TRBV20-1 to TRBJ2-2, with 7 bases identical to TRBD2. V gave up 0 bases and J gave up 6 bases; unmatched junction bases: 10. CDR1 DFQATT and CDR2 SNEGSKA come from the germline V gene (reference sequence). This CDR3 has 16 residues. CDR3 protein: CSARDRMRGGAGELFF. CDR3 bases: TGCAGTGCTAGAGACCGGATGCGGGGAGGGGCCGGGGAGCTGTTTTTT.

The table lists this clonotype with a few counts. The chain couples TRBV12-3 or TRBV12-4 to TRBJ2-1; 9 bases agree with TRBD2. There are 17 residues in the CDR3. V was pared by 5 bases and J by 0 bases, with 8 bases of the junction left unmatched. The CDR3, as DNA: TGTGCCAGCAGTGGACCGGGCGGGGGGGCCTCCTACAATGAGCAGTTCTTC. Its translation: CASSGPGGGASYNEQFF.

This clonotype was detected only a few times. V is TRBV6-2 or TRBV6-3 and J is TRBJ2-2; either TRBD1 or TRBD2 may fit D (5 bases each). This CDR3 is 15 amino acids long. V was cut by 8 bases and J by 5 bases, with 18 bases left in between. Germline-derived CDR1 and CDR2 are MNHEY and SVGEGT. The CDR3 reads CASGGLFGDTGELFF. In DNA, the CDR3 is TGTGCCAGCGGGGGATTATTTGGAGATACCGGGGAGCTGTTTTTT.

This clonotype has more than one count but fewer than ten. CDR3 DNA sequence: TGTGCCATCGGGGGGACTAGCTATACGAGCTCCTACAATGAGCAGTTCTTC. Translating gives CAIGGTSYTSSYNEQFF. This chain uses TRBV10-3 with TRBJ2-1; 9 bases fit TRBD2. The CDR3 consists of 17 residues. The J segment lost 0 bases and the V segment lost 8 bases, leaving 11 bases of the junction unmatched. CDR1 ENHRY and CDR2 SYGVKD come from the germline V gene.

This clonotype occurred a few times. The V gene is TRBV12-3 or TRBV12-4, the J gene TRBJ2-5; D is undetermined. The CDR3 totals 13 residues. Trimming shortened V by 8 bases and J by 5 bases, and 15 bases separated the two germline ends. The CDR3 nucleotides are TGTGCCAGCGGCGGTGGGCGTGGGGAGACCCAGTACTTC. This translates into CASGGGRGETQYF.

This rearrangement joins TRBV19 to TRBJ2-3, with a weak D call TRBD2 (5 bases). V was clipped by 5 bases and J by 2 bases, with 11 bases between them. Germline values: CDR1 LNHDA, CDR2 SQIVND (reference sequence). This CDR3 has 14 amino acids. The chain's CDR3 is CASSQQAATDTQYF. DNA of the CDR3: TGTGCCAGTAGTCAACAAGCGGCCACAGATACGCAGTATTTT.

This clonotype was picked up many times. This chain links TRBV7-2 with TRBJ1-4; D gene ambiguous. The V end was cut by 5 bases, the J end by 0 bases, with 7 bases between. The CDR3 is made up of 14 amino acids. Germline V gives CDR1 SGHTA, CDR2 FQGNSA. CDR3: CASSPEATNEKLFF. DNA of the CDR3: TGTGCCAGCAGCCCCGAAGCAACTAATGAAAAACTGTTTTTT.